Sequencing of this T cell receptor (beta chain) was carried out in a study of early T cells in non-severe SARS-CoV-2 infection. Study details: Chains stayed unpaired after sequencing of bulk RNA from unsorted whole blood.

Germline values: CDR1 GTSNPN, CDR2 SVGIG (reference sequence). The ends were cut back, 0 bases at V and 8 bases at J, with 13 bases in the middle. The CDR3 runs to 14 residues. Individual cDNA molecules received unique molecular identifiers during library preparation. TCRdb called the 5' RACE reads again in MiXCR, with one record for every CDR3 protein. The data hold roughly 40,000 distinct CDR3 sequences, with less than 15% observed a single time. The sample holds a few counts of this clonotype. The chain combines TRBV30 with TRBJ1-4; D remains ambiguous. This clonotype originated in an adult who was a healthcare worker with PCR-confirmed SARS-CoV-2 infection or an uninfected control (not recorded which). Sequencing used whole blood. Written as DNA, the CDR3 is TGTGCCTGGAGTGTAGTAGGCCACGAAGAAAAACTGTTTTTT. Amino acids: CAWSVVGHEEKLFF.